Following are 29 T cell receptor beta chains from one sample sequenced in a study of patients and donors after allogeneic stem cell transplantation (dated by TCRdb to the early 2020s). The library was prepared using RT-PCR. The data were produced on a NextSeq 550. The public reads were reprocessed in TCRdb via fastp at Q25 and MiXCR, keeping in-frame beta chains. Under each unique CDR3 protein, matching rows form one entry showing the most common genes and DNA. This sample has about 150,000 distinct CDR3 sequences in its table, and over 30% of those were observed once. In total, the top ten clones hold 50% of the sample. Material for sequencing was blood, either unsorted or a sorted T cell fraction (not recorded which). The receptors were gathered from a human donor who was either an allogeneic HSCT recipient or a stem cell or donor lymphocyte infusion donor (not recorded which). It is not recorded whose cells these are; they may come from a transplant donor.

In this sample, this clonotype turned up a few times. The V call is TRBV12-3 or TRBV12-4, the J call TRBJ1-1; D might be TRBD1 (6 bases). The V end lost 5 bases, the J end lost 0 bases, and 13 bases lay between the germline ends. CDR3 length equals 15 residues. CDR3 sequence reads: CASSPTGHMNTEAFF. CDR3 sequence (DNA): TGTGCCAGCAGTCCGACGGGACACATGAACACTGAAGCTTTCTTT.

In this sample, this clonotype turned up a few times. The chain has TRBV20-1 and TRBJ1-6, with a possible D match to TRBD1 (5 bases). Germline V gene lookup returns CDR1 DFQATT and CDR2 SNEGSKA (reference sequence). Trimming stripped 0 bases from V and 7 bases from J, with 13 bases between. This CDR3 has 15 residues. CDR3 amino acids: CSARDSGTLNSPLHF. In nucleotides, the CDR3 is TGCAGTGCTAGAGATTCCGGGACGCTGAATTCACCCCTCCACTTT.

The CDR3 loop reads CASVWDRETQYF. In DNA form, the CDR3 reads TGTGCCAGCGTCTGGGACAGAGAGACCCAGTACTTC. The chain employs TRBV6-1 and TRBJ2-5, with TRBD1 matching 7 bases. Germline-derived CDR1 and CDR2 are MNHNS and SASEGT. V gave up 8 bases and J gave up 4 bases; unmatched junction bases: 4. The CDR3 length is 12 residues.

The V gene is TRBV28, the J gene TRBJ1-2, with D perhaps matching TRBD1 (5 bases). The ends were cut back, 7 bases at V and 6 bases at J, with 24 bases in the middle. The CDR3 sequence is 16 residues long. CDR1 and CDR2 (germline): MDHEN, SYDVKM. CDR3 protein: CASTTQGPAQGNGYTF. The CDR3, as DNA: TGTGCCAGCACTACCCAGGGACCCGCACAAGGGAATGGCTACACCTTC.

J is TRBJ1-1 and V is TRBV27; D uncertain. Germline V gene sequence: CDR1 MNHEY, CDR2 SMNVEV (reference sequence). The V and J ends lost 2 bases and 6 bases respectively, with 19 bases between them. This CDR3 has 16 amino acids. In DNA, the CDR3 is TGTGCCAGCAGTTTACTGGGTCCCTCGGGCGTCTCTGAAGCTTTCTTT. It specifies CASSLLGPSGVSEAFF.

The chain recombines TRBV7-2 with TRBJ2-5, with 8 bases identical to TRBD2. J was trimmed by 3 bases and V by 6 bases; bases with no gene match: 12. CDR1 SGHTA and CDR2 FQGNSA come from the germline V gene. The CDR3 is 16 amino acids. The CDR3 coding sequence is TGTGCCAGCAGACCCCGGGAGACTAGCGCCGAAGAGACCCAGTACTTC. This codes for CASRPRETSAEETQYF.

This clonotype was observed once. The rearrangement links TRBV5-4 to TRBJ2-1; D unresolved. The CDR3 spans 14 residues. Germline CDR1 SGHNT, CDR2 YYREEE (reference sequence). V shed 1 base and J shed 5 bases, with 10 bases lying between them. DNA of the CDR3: TGTGCCAGCAGCTTGCGGAGCCCGAACAATGAGCAGTTCTTC. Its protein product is CASSLRSPNNEQFF.

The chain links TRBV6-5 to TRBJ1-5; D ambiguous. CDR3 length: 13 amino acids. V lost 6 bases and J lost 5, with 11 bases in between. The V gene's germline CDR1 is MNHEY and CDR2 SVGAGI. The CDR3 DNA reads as TGTGCCAGCAGCCTGGGTAGTTATCAGCCCCAGCATTTT. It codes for CASSLGSYQPQHF.

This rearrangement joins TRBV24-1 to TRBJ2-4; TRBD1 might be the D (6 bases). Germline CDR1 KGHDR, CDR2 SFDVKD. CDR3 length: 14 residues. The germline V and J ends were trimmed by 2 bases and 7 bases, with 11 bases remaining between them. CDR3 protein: CATSDSHRENIQYF. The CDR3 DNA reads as TGTGCCACCAGTGATTCTCACAGGGAGAACATTCAGTACTTC.

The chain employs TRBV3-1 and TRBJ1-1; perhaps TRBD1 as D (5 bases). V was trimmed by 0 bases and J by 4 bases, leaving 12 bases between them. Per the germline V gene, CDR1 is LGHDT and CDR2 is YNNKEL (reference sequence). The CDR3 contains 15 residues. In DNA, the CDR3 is TGTGCCAGCAGCCAAGATAGGCCGGGACGCACTGAAGCTTTCTTT. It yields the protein CASSQDRPGRTEAFF.

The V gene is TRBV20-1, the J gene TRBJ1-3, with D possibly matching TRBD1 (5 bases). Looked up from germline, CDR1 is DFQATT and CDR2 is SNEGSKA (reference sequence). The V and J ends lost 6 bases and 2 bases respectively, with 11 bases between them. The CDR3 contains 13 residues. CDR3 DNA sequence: TGCAGTGCAATGGGACGGCCTGGAAACACCATATATTTT. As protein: CSAMGRPGNTIYF.

CDR3 loop: CAIRTPGDQETQYF. CDR3 bases: TGTGCCATCCGAACCCCCGGGGACCAAGAGACCCAGTACTTC. The rearrangement joins TRBV28 to TRBJ2-5; TRBD2 is a possible D gene (5 bases). CDR1 is MDHEN, CDR2 SYDVKM, per germline. Trimming removed 10 bases from V and 0 bases from J, with 15 bases in between. The CDR3 consists of 14 residues. Full variable domain (outside the CDR3, taken from reference TRBV28 and TRBJ2-5): DVKVTQSSRYLVKRTGEKVFLECVQDMDHENMFWYRQDPGLGLRLIYFSYDVKMKEKGDIPEGYSVSREKKERFSLILESASTNQTSMYLCAIRTPGDQETQYFGPGTRLLVL.

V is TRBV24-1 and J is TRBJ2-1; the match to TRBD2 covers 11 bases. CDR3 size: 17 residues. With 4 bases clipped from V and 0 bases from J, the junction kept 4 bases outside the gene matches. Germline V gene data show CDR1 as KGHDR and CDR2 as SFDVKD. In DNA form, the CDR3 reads TGTGCCACCAGTGACCTAGCGGGGGGCCTCTCCTACAATGAGCAGTTCTTC. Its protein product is CATSDLAGGLSYNEQFF.

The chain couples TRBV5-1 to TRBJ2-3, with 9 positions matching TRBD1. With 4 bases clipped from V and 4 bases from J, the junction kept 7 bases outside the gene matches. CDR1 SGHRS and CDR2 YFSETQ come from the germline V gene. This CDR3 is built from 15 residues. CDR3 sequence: CASSTGTGNADTQYF. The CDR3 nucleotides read TGCGCCAGCAGCACTGGGACAGGGAATGCAGATACGCAGTATTTT. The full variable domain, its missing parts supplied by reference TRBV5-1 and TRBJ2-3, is KAGVTQTPRYLIKTRGQQVTLSCSPISGHRSVSWYQQTPGQGLQFLFEYFSETQRNKGNFPGRFSGRQFSNSRSEMNVSTLELGDSALYLCASSTGTGNADTQYFGPGTRLTVL.

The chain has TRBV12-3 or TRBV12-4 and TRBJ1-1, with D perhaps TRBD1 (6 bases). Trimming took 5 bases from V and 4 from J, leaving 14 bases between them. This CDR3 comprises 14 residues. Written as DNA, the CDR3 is TGTGCCAGCAGTCCCTACAGGGTGGGCACTGAAGCTTTCTTT. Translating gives CASSPYRVGTEAFF.

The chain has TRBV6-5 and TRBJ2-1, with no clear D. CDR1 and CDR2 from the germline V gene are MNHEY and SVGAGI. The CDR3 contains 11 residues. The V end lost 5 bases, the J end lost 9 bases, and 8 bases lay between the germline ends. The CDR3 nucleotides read TGTGCCAGCAGTACTCGCAGTGAGCAGTTCTTC. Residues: CASSTRSEQFF.

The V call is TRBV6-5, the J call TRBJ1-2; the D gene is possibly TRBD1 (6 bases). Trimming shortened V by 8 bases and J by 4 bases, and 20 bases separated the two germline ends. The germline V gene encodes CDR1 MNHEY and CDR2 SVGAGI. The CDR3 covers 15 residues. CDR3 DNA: TGTGCCAGCGCCCTGGGGGGGGCGCGGGGCTATGGCTACACCTTC. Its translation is CASALGGARGYGYTF.

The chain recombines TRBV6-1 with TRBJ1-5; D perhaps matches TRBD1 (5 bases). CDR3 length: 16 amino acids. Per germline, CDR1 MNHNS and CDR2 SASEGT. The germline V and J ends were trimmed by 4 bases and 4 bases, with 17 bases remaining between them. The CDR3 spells CASSVDGTLINQPQHF. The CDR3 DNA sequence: TGTGCCAGCAGTGTTGACGGGACCCTGATTAATCAGCCCCAGCATTTT.

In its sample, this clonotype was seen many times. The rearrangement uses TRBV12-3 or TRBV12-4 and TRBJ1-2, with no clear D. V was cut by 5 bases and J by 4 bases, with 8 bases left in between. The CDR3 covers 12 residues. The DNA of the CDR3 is TGTGCCAGCAGTCCCGAGAGCTATGGCTACACCTTC. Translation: CASSPESYGYTF.

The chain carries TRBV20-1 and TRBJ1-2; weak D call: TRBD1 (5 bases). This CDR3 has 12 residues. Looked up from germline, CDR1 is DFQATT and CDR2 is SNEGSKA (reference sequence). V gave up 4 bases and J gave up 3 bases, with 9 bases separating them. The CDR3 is CSATTEHYGYTF. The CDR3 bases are TGCAGTGCTACGACAGAACACTATGGCTACACCTTC.

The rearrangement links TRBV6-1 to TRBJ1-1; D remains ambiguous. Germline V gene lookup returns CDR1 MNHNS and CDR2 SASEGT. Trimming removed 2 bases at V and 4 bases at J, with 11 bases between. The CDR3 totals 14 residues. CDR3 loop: CASSESWGSTEAFF. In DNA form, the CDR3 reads TGTGCCAGCAGTGAATCGTGGGGATCCACTGAAGCTTTCTTT.

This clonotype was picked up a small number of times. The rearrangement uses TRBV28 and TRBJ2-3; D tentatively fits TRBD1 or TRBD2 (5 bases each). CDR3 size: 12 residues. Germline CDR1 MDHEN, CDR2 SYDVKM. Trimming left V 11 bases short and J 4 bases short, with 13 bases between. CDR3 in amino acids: CASGLFPDTQYF. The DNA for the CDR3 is TGTGCCTCGGGGCTGTTCCCAGATACGCAGTATTTT. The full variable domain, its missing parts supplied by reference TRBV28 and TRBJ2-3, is DVKVTQSSRYLVKRTGEKVFLECVQDMDHENMFWYRQDPGLGLRLIYFSYDVKMKEKGDIPEGYSVSREKKERFSLILESASTNQTSMYLCASGLFPDTQYFGPGTRLTVL.

The CDR3 reads CASSYGTEYGYTF. CDR3 sequence (DNA): TGCGCCAGCAGTTATGGGACAGAATATGGCTACACCTTC. The rearrangement joins TRBV5-1 to TRBJ1-2; TRBD1 matches at 7 bases. The V gene end was trimmed by 5 bases and the J gene end by 5 bases; junction bases not matched to a gene: 6. CDR1 and CDR2 (germline): SGHRS, YFSETQ. CDR3 length: 13 amino acids.

CDR3 sequence: CSVETSSGETQYF. The CDR3 nucleotides read TGCAGCGTTGAAACTTCGTCCGGAGAGACCCAGTACTTC. This chain uses TRBV29-1 with TRBJ2-5; D call uncertain. The CDR3 is 13 residues long. Germline V gene sequence: CDR1 SQVTM, CDR2 ANQGSEA. Trimming pared 2 bases from V and 4 bases from J, leaving 11 bases between.

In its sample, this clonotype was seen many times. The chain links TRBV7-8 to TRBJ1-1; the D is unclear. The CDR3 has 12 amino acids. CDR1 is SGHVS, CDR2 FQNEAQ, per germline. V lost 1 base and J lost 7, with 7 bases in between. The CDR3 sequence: CASSLGQNEAFF. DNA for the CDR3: TGTGCCAGCAGCTTAGGTCAGAATGAAGCTTTCTTT.

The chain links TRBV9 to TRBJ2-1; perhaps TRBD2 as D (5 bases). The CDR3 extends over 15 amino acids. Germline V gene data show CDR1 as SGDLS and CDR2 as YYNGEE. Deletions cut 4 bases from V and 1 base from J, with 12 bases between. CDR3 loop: CASSPRPGSYNEQFF. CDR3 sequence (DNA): TGTGCCAGCAGCCCCCGACCGGGGTCCTACAATGAGCAGTTCTTC.

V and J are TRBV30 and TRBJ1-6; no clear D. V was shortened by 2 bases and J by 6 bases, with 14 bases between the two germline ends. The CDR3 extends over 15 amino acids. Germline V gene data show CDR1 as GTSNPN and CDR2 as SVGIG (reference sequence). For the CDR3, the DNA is TGTGCCTGGAGTTCGCATGCAGGCCCTAATTCACCCCTCCACTTT. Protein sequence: CAWSSHAGPNSPLHF. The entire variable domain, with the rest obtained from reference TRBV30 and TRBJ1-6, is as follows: SQTIHQWPATLVQPVGSPLSLECTVEGTSNPNLYWYRQAAGRGLQLLFYSVGIGQISSEVPQNLSASRPQDRQFILSSKKLLLSDSGFYLCAWSSHAGPNSPLHFGNGTRLTVT.

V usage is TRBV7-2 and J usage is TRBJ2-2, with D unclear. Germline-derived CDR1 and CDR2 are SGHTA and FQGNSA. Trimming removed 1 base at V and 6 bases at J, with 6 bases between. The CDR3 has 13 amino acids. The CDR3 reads CASSLEGPGELFF. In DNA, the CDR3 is TGTGCCAGCAGCTTAGAGGGTCCCGGGGAGCTGTTTTTT.

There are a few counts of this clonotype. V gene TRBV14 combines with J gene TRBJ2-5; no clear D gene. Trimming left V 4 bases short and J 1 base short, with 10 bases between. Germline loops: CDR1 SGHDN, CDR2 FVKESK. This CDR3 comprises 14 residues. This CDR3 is CASSPLVAQETQYF. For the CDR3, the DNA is TGTGCCAGCAGCCCCTTAGTTGCCCAAGAGACCCAGTACTTC.